These T cell receptor beta chains were read from a single sample in a study of blood T cell repertoires in COVID-19. Clones were read by immunoSEQ multiplex PCR, and TCRdb kept only the in-frame ones, dropping some. Of some 180,000 clones in the sample, around 83% were seen once. Sequenced sample: peripheral blood. The receptors originated from a woman in her sixties or seventies with acute or convalescent COVID-19. Both conserved end residues are part of each CDR3. A D gene is named only where the DNA matches it firmly. Not every row has a clone size; where given, it reads once, few, many or a size class.

V	size	D	J	CDR3	DNA
TRBV4-1	-	-	TRBJ1-4	CASSQDFETNEKLFF	TGCGCCAGCAGCCAAGATTTTGAGACTAATGAAAAACTGTTTTTT
TRBV9	once	-	TRBJ2-3	CASSVETRADTQYF	TGTGCCAGCAGCGTAGAGACAAGAGCAGATACGCAGTATTTT
TRBV10-3	-	-	TRBJ2-7	CAISAMDTAYEQYF	TGTGCCATCAGTGCCATGGACACAGCCTACGAGCAGTACTTC
TRBV6-5	-	-	TRBJ1-2	CASRSQGGGYTF	TGTGCCAGCAGATCTCAGGGTGGTGGCTACACCTTC
TRBV7-2	once	TRBD1	TRBJ1-2	CASSLGQGTKGYTF	TGTGCCAGCAGCCTTGGACAGGGAACGAAGGGCTACACCTTC
TRBV2	-	-	TRBJ1-1	CASSGTARAFF	TGTGCCAGCAGTGGGACAGCGAGGGCTTTCTTT
TRBV29-1	-	-	TRBJ2-1	CSVATSKGEQFF	TGCAGCGTTGCTACTAGCAAGGGTGAGCAGTTCTTC
TRBV12-3/TRBV12-4	-	-	TRBJ1-1	CASSLAVNTEAFF	TGTGCCAGCAGTCTCGCAGTGAACACTGAAGCTTTCTTT
TRBV10-3	-	TRBD1	TRBJ1-2	CATFLEQGAHSYGYTF	TGTGCCACCTTCCTAGAACAGGGGGCGCATAGCTATGGCTACACCTTC
TRBV5-1	few	TRBD2	TRBJ2-2	CASSLVAGGLSGELFF	TGCGCCAGCAGCTTGGTAGCGGGAGGTCTGAGCGGGGAGCTGTTTTTT
TRBV27	-	TRBD2	TRBJ2-1	CASLSGRGGNEQFF	TGTGCCAGCCTTAGCGGGAGGGGGGGGAATGAGCAGTTCTTC
TRBV10-1	-	TRBD2	TRBJ2-7	CASSEAGTSGVYEQYF	TGCGCCAGCAGTGAGGCCGGGACTAGCGGGGTCTACGAGCAGTACTTC
TRBV5-1	-	TRBD2	TRBJ2-2	CASSFALAGGKAGELFF	TGCGCCAGCAGCTTTGCCCTAGCGGGAGGGAAGGCCGGGGAGCTGTTTTTT
TRBV30	-	TRBD1	TRBJ1-5	CAWRGTGGYSNQPQHF	TGTGCCTGGCGGGGGACAGGGGGCTATAGCAATCAGCCCCAGCATTTT
TRBV19	-	-	TRBJ1-3	CASSTLRGSGNTIYF	TGTGCCAGTAGTACCCTCCGGGGATCTGGAAACACCATATATTTT
TRBV2	-	-	TRBJ2-5	CASSPRETQYF	TGTGCCAGCAGCCCCAGGGAGACCCAGTACTTC
TRBV29-1	once	TRBD1	TRBJ2-6	CSVGQGFGANVLTF	TGCAGCGTGGGACAGGGGTTTGGGGCCAACGTCCTGACTTTC
TRBV5-1	-	TRBD1	TRBJ1-2	CASSLVTGGYGYTF	TGCGCCAGCAGCTTGGTGACAGGGGGCTATGGCTACACCTTC
TRBV18	once	TRBD1	TRBJ1-3	CASSPDRVSGNTIYF	TGTGCCAGCTCACCGGACAGGGTCTCTGGAAACACCATATATTTT
TRBV2	-	TRBD1	TRBJ1-5	CASSLGQGLNQPQHF	TGTGCCAGCAGCCTGGGACAGGGCCTCAATCAGCCCCAGCATTTT
TRBV3-1/TRBV3-2	-	TRBD2	TRBJ2-1	CASSQDPAGLATEQFF	TGTGCCAGCAGCCAAGATCCGGCGGGACTAGCTACTGAGCAGTTCTTC
TRBV28	-	-	TRBJ2-1	CASSLRGRNEQFF	TGTGCCAGCAGTTTGCGGGGGCGGAATGAGCAGTTCTTC
TRBV30	few	-	TRBJ1-4	CAWSDLGINEKLFF	TGTGCCTGGAGTGACTTGGGCATTAATGAAAAACTGTTTTTT
TRBV6-5	-	-	TRBJ1-1	CASSYGGRTEAFF	TGTGCCAGCAGTTACGGAGGGCGGACTGAAGCTTTCTTT
TRBV9	-	-	TRBJ2-3	CASSPQNTDTQYF	TGTGCCAGCAGCCCACAGAACACAGATACGCAGTATTTT
TRBV20-1	-	-	TRBJ1-1	CSADIGTEAFF	TGCAGTGCCGACATAGGCACTGAAGCTTTCTTT
TRBV14	-	TRBD1	TRBJ2-1	CASSRWRQGANNEQFF	TGTGCCAGCAGCCGGTGGAGACAGGGGGCCAACAATGAGCAGTTCTTC
TRBV2	-	TRBD2	TRBJ2-7	CASSELAGATPEQYF	TGTGCCAGCAGTGAGCTAGCGGGAGCAACCCCCGAGCAGTACTTC
TRBV28	-	TRBD1	TRBJ1-2	CASTLDRRAYGYTF	TGTGCCAGCACTCTGGACAGGAGGGCCTATGGCTACACCTTC
TRBV20-1	-	TRBD2	TRBJ2-1	CSASLGAGVGEQFF	TGCAGTGCTAGTCTAGGGGCGGGAGTGGGTGAGCAGTTCTTC
TRBV11-2	-	TRBD2	TRBJ2-1	CASSYSGGDNEQFF	TGTGCCAGCAGCTATAGCGGGGGGGACAATGAGCAGTTCTTC
TRBV12-2	-	-	TRBJ1-2	CASRLGFPQNYGYTF	TGTGCAAGTCGCTTAGGGTTTCCGCAGAACTATGGCTACACCTTC
TRBV28	-	-	TRBJ1-2	CASSSLSTTGYGYTF	TGTGCCAGCAGTTCCCTATCTACGACAGGCTATGGCTACACCTTC
TRBV6-5	-	-	TRBJ2-7	CASITGQLYEQYF	TGTGCCAGCATTACAGGGCAGTTGTACGAGCAGTACTTC